This TCR beta chain was captured by sequencing in a study of human T cells and chemical hapten exposure. Study details: Upper-back patches of 0.01% DPC were read at 6 days. Broader study findings: PT1 expanded TCR numbers tracked positively with patch test score.

In TCRdb, the RACE reads were re-called with MiXCR into one record per CDR3 protein. The sample lists around 340,000 distinct CDR3 sequences; approximately 6.9% were seen once. The CDR3 contains 15 residues. From germline, CDR1 is LNHNV and CDR2 YYDKDF (reference sequence). Trimming shortened V by 0 bases and J by 8 bases, and 13 bases separated the two germline ends. Time point in this sample: patch test 1, 2 weeks after DPC sensitization. Treatment: therapeutic diphenylcyclopropenone sensitization with weekly scalp DPC. As to this clonotype: What it binds is not known.

V is TRBV15 and J is TRBJ1-4, with D maybe TRBD1 (5 bases). This TCR was recovered from a woman between 18 and 29 years old with alopecia areata. Some clones in this sample may be carry-over from other donors' samples. The source was whole blood, collected in connection with sensitization to the hapten diphenylcyclopropenone (DPC). CDR3 nucleotides: TGTGCCACCAGCAGAGATTCAGGGATGGGAGAAAAACTGTTTTTT. It specifies CATSRDSGMGEKLFF.